This is a list of T cell receptor beta chains from one sample in a study of T cell responses to AZD1222 COVID-19 vaccine. Here immunoSEQ multiplex PCR was the method, and the copy in TCRdb shows in-frame clones only, minus some. The table includes under 110,000 clones, about 88% detected once. Material: peripheral blood, obtained on day 0 of AZD1222 vaccination. The receptor source for this set is an adult in good health. CDR3s include the opening cysteine and the closing phenylalanine or tryptophan.

TRBV18 | CASSPGSDRGHRAGGYTF
TRBV27 | CASSWSRGNTEAFF
TRBV27 | CASRQGGLGGVVEQFF
TRBV11-2 | CASSSMGGTGQFF
TRBV24-1 | CATKTRDRGLMITYEQYF
TRBV6-6 | CASSFRGTEAFF
TRBV29-1 | CSALQTGRDGYTF
TRBV18 | CASSPRSSVRGANTEAFF
TRBV11-2 | CASSGKSPSGEQFF
TRBV5-1 | CASSSGLRDTGELFF
TRBV18 | CASSPENEQYF
TRBV15 | CATSNTYTSSDTQYF
TRBV3-1/TRBV3-2 | CASSPGTGYEQYF
TRBV29-1 | CSVVVSLSGNTIYF
TRBV6-5 | CASTTGGENTEAFF
TRBV19 | CATRLAGYNEQFF
TRBV27 | CASRGTGDWEKLFF
TRBV27 | CASSLVARENSPLHF
TRBV15 | CATSRDLMAQTSYTF
TRBV7-3 | CASSASGSSYEQYF
TRBV30 | CAWSPAPKEAFF
TRBV6-4 | CASSYDSGNSPLHF
TRBV11-3 | CASSRSGYEQYF
TRBV5-5 | CASSLRAVWGEQFF
TRBV4-1 | CASSQDPGQGVSPETQYF
TRBV28 | CASSMGLAGLYEQYF
TRBV12-3/TRBV12-4 | CASSLRTEGALHF
TRBV5-1 | CASSPGGPGNEQFF
TRBV7-9 | CASSLFMRNTEAFF
TRBV30 | CAWRKLAGDVEEQYF
TRBV30 | CAWTKRASGTNEQFF
TRBV27 | CASSLSLPHPVGLGFDTQYF
TRBV11-3 | CASSLDSGRSSEQYF
TRBV10-1 | CAGPYYNEQFF
TRBV18 | CASFPDRGNTEAFF